The clone carrying this TCR beta chain showed up many times. Its target is not known. Unmatched junction bases numbered 6, after V lost 6 bases and J lost 2 bases. The germline CDR1 and CDR2 sequences are SQVTM and ANQGSEA. The length of the CDR3 is 13 residues. Template switching introduced a universal primer site, and the cDNA bore unique molecular identifiers. TCRdb called the 5' RACE reads again in MiXCR, with one record for every CDR3 protein. The table lists 550,000 to 700,000 distinct CDR3 sequences, 9% to 10% of them singletons. This sample is part of a study of identical twins. General observations from the study: Possibly, invariant MAIT and iNKT cells partly confounded zero-insertion analyses. High-abundance cord blood beta clonotypes had fewer insertions; memory repertoires showed none. Beta out-of-frame sequences showed weaker excess twin sharing.

Another study also made use of these data, one on yellow fever vaccine responses in identical twins.

This receptor was obtained from a woman aged 18-30 years in good health. Sequenced input: PBMCs. The chain recombines TRBV29-1 with TRBJ2-7; TRBD1 matches 8 bases. The CDR3 nucleotides read TGCAGCGTCCCAGGGACAGGAACCTACGAGCAGTACTTC. Its translation: CSVPGTGTYEQYF.